The 7 T cell receptor beta chains listed next were all sequenced from one sample in a study of T cell repertoires in cytomegalovirus infection. TCRdb reanalysed the reads using MiXCR and keeps one entry per CDR3 protein. The sample has about 900,000 distinct CDR3 sequences, around 30% seen once; the top ten hold about an eighth. No antigens are known for them. The sequencing here drew on cultured CD8+ T cells from PBMCs, taken from culture after CMV antigen stimulation. The receptors derive from a human donor in good health (CMV status not recorded). Some clones in this sample may be carry-over from other donors' samples.

As to this clonotype: A much larger clone is a single base away; this may be a read error. This chain joins TRBV11-3 and TRBJ2-1; 7 bases line up with TRBD2. Germline loops: CDR1 SGHNT, CDR2 YENEEA. CDR3 length equals 17 residues. CDR3: CASSKLGRGSIYNKQFF. DNA for the CDR3: TGTGCCAGCAGCAAGCTGGGGCGGGGGTCCATCTACAATAAGCAGTTCTTC.

This clonotype was found a few times. The J gene is TRBJ2-1, the V gene TRBV6-1; 7 bases align to TRBD2. The V gene end was trimmed by 3 bases and the J gene end by 4 bases; junction bases not matched to a gene: 12. Germline-derived CDR1 and CDR2 are MNHNS and SASEGT. The CDR3 length is 17 residues. The CDR3 sequence: CASSDPWAGVGYNEQFF. The CDR3 bases are TGTGCCAGCAGTGACCCCTGGGCGGGGGTAGGATACAATGAGCAGTTCTTC.

As concerns this clonotype: A much more abundant neighbour one base away suggests this may be a read error. This chain connects TRBV27 to TRBJ2-3; D uncertain. CDR3 length equals 11 residues. Germline values: CDR1 MNHEY, CDR2 SMNVEV (reference sequence). The CDR3 spells CVSKGSDTQYF. For the CDR3, the DNA is TGTGTCAGCAAGGGATCGGATACGCAGTATTTT.

The chain carries TRBV3-1 and TRBJ1-6; 7 bases match TRBD1. The CDR3 totals 14 residues. V was pared by 1 base and J by 10 bases, with 4 bases of the junction left unmatched. Germline V gives CDR1 LGHDT, CDR2 YNNKEL (reference sequence). The CDR3 DNA reads as TGTGCCAGCAGCCAAGGAGGGGGCAGCTCACCCCTCCACTTT. Its translation is CASSQGGGSSPLHF.

The chain links TRBV19 to TRBJ1-4, with TRBD1 matching over 9 bases. Germline trimming cut 7 bases from V and 0 bases from J; bases unmatched to any gene: 6. The CDR3 spans 16 residues. Germline V gives CDR1 LNHDA, CDR2 SQIVND (reference sequence). CDR3 coding DNA: TGTGCCAGTACCTTCGACAGGGGGGCAACTAATGAAAAACTGTTTTTT. Amino acids: CASTFDRGATNEKLFF.

In its sample, this clonotype was seen a few times. The V gene is TRBV27, the J gene TRBJ2-3; D is undetermined. The length of the CDR3 is 15 residues. V gave up 5 bases and J gave up 2 bases, with 14 bases separating them. Per the germline V gene, CDR1 is MNHEY and CDR2 is SMNVEV (reference sequence). DNA for the CDR3: TGTGCCAGCAGTAACGAGCGTCCGCTCACAGATACGCAGTATTTT. It codes for CASSNERPLTDTQYF.

The chain couples TRBV14 to TRBJ2-1; no firm D call. Germline V gene lookup returns CDR1 SGHDN and CDR2 FVKESK. Trimming left V 0 bases short and J 4 bases short, with 16 bases between. The CDR3 is 17 amino acids. The CDR3 reads CASSQDPRLSDYNEQFF. DNA for the CDR3: TGTGCCAGCAGCCAAGATCCAAGGTTGTCTGATTACAATGAGCAGTTCTTC.